The 5 T cell receptor beta chains below come from one sample, sequenced in a study of blood T cells in healthy people across ages. Next came a second PCR, run for about 7 to 12 cycles, which used a sample-barcoded 5' primer along with a J-beta primer mix. One entry per CDR3 protein results from TCRdb running MiXCR on the 5' RACE reads. The sample holds about 1.8 million distinct CDR3 sequences; around half are singletons and the top ten take 2.1%. The sample comprised blood. The origin of the receptors is a woman between 40 and 50 years old in good health.

The gene calls are TRBV6-6 and TRBJ2-3; D perhaps matches TRBD1 (6 bases). V lost 2 bases and J 0 bases, leaving 9 bases between the germline ends. CDR1 MNHNY and CDR2 SVGAGI come from the germline V gene (reference sequence). There are 15 residues in the CDR3. Here the CDR3 DNA reads TGTGCCAGCAGTTACAGGACAGCTAGCACAGATACGCAGTATTTT. This sequence encodes CASSYRTASTDTQYF.

The V call is TRBV20-1, the J call TRBJ2-1, with 8 positions matching TRBD1. Germline values: CDR1 DFQATT, CDR2 SNEGSKA (reference sequence). With V trimmed by 8 bases and J by 12 bases, 18 bases remained unmatched. This CDR3 comprises 14 residues. CDR3 sequence: CSTLIPGTGHVQFF. The CDR3 region has the DNA TGCAGTACTCTAATCCCTGGGACAGGCCATGTGCAGTTCTTC.

The chain carries TRBV29-1 and TRBJ1-2; the match to TRBD1 covers 8 bases. The CDR3 contains 11 residues. V trimming: 6 bases; J trimming: 6 bases; junction bases outside the gene matches: 3. Germline lookup yields CDR1 SQVTM and CDR2 ANQGSEA. The CDR3 loop reads CSVSQGDGYTF. CDR3 coding DNA: TGCAGCGTCTCACAGGGGGATGGCTACACCTTC. Based on the CDR3 plus reference TRBV29-1 and TRBJ1-2, the full variable domain is SAVISQKPSRDICQRGTSLTIQCQVDSQVTMMFWYRQQPGQSLTLIATANQGSEATYESGFVIDKFPISRPNLTFSTLTVSNMSPEDSSIYLCSVSQGDGYTFGSGTRLTVV.

This clonotype occurred a few times. The rearrangement uses TRBV29-1 and TRBJ2-1, with D possibly being TRBD2 (6 bases). The CDR3 is 15 amino acids. The germline V gene encodes CDR1 SQVTM and CDR2 ANQGSEA. V was pared by 7 bases and J by 6 bases, with 22 bases between. The CDR3 nucleotides are TGCAGCGGGATGCGGGGAACGGTTCTGGGCAATGAGCAGTTCTTC. Translation gives CSGMRGTVLGNEQFF.

This chain connects TRBV6-2 or TRBV6-3 to TRBJ2-5, with D possibly called TRBD1 or TRBD2 (5 bases each). The germline V and J ends were trimmed by 5 bases and 1 base, with 23 bases remaining between them. Germline V gene lookup returns CDR1 MNHEY and CDR2 SVGEGT. The CDR3 is made up of 18 amino acids. CDR3 sequence: CASSGPLESAGTQETQYF. CDR3 nucleotides: TGTGCCAGCAGTGGACCCCTCGAATCGGCAGGGACCCAAGAGACCCAGTACTTC.